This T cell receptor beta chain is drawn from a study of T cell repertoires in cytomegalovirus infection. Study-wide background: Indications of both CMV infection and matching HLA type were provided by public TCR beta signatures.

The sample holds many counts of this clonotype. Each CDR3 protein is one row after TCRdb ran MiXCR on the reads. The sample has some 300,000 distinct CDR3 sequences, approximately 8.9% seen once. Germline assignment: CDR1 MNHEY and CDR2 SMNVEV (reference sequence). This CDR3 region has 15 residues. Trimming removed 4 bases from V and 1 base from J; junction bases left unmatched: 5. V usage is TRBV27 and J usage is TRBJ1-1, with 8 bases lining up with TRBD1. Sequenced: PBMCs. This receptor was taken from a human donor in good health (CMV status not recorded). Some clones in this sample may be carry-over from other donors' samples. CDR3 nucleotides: TGTGCCAGCAGTTCGTCCGGGACAGGGAACACTGAAGCTTTCTTT. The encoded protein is CASSSSGTGNTEAFF.